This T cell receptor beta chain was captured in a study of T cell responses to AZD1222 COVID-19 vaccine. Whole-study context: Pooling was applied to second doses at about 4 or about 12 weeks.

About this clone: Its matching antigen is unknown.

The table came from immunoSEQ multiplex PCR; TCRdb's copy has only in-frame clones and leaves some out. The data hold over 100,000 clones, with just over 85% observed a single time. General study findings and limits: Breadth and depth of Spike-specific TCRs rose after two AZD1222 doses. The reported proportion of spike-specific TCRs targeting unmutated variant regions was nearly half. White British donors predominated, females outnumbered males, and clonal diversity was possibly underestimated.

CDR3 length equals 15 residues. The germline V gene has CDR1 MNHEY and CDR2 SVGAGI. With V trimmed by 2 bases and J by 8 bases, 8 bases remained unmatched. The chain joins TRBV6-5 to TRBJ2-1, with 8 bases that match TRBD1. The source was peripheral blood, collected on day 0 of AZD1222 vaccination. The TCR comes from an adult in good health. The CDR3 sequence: CASSYEDRVIHEQFF. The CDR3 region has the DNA TGTGCCAGCAGTTACGAGGACAGGGTCATCCATGAGCAGTTCTTC.